The 3 T cell receptor beta chains listed next were all sequenced from one sample in a study of CD8+ T cells in alopecia areata. RNA was isolated and reverse transcribed to cDNA, the sequencing template. TCRdb's table, derived via immunoSEQ multiplex PCR, lists solely in-frame clones and lacks some. The table has thousands of clones, less than 75% seen once. CD25+CD127- cells were sorted from CD4+ cells in 4 or 5 patients. The specimen sequenced was CD4+ Tregs sorted from blood. The receptors originated from a human donor with alopecia areata.

This clone was seen a few times. This rearrangement joins TRBV23-1 to TRBJ2-3; D unclear. TRBV23-1 is known as an ORF, though its function is uncertain. The V end lost 3 bases, the J end lost 6 bases, and 13 bases lay between the germline ends. CDR3 size: 14 residues. DNA of the CDR3: TGCGCCAGCAGTCAGCCCCAATCAGTTGATACGCAGTATTTT. Protein: CASSQPQSVDTQYF.

This chain connects TRBV25-1 to TRBJ2-3; D perhaps matches TRBD1 (7 bases). CDR1 is MGHDK, CDR2 SYGVNS, per germline. V dropped 6 bases and J dropped 4 bases, with 14 bases sitting between them. This CDR3 spans 14 amino acids. The CDR3 DNA follows: TGTGCCAGCAGACTCAGGGGGGCGCCAGATACGCAGTATTTT. The encoded protein is CASRLRGAPDTQYF.

This clone appeared once. The genes are TRBV7-6 and TRBJ2-5, with 9 nucleotides matching TRBD2. With V trimmed by 6 bases and J by 11 bases, 19 bases remained unmatched. Germline V gene sequence: CDR1 SGHVS, CDR2 FNYEAQ. CDR3 size: 16 residues. The CDR3 DNA reads TGTGCCAGCAGTTTATTACCGGGACTAGCACAAGGGGAGCAGTACTTC. This encodes CASSLLPGLAQGEQYF.